This T cell receptor beta chain was found in a study of TIL therapy for anti-PD-1-resistant metastatic lung cancer. The time point is: pre-treatment sample, taken before nivolumab and TIL therapy. Pleural nodules or supraclavicular lymph nodes made up most of the excised metastases sampled. The libraries were made with immunoSEQ v3. Assay: immunoSEQ multiplex PCR; the TCRdb copy retains only in-frame clones and omits some. Among approximately 95,000 clones listed, about two thirds were seen once. Germline V gives CDR1 SGHTA, CDR2 FQGNSA. With 5 bases removed from V and 12 bases from J, the gap between germline ends came to 14 bases. This CDR3 contains 13 residues.

This TCR came from a person aged 30 to 80 with non-small cell lung cancer. The sample consisted of tumor tissue, taken at baseline. The V and J genes are TRBV7-2 and TRBJ1-6; D remains ambiguous. The CDR3 loop is CASSQAMILPLHF. The CDR3 region has the DNA TGTGCCAGCAGCCAAGCCATGATCCTACCCCTCCACTTT.